Presented here are 25 T cell receptor beta chains from one specimen sequenced in a study of cytomegalovirus exposure and HLA in healthy donors. The PCR ran on 60 Vbeta and 13 Jbeta primers. Libraries were prepared by immunoSEQ multiplex PCR; TCRdb keeps only in-frame clonotypes and omits some of them. The sample includes under 250,000 clones, around 78% seen only once; the top ten take about 2.1%. Sequenced: PBMCs. The receptors stem from a young man in good health and CMV-seronegative.

This chain uses TRBV6-1 with TRBJ2-7; D is unresolved. CDR1 MNHNS and CDR2 SASEGT come from the germline V gene. The CDR3 covers 13 residues. V was trimmed by 6 bases and J by 4 bases, leaving 13 bases between them. The CDR3 loop is CASRSRSRYEQYF. The CDR3 bases are TGTGCCAGCAGGTCACGGAGCCGTTACGAGCAGTACTTC.

This clone has more than one count but fewer than ten. The chain has TRBV28 and TRBJ1-2, with 7 bases lining up with TRBD1. Trimming at V came to 5 bases and at J to 5 bases, leaving 14 bases not matched to a gene. The germline gives CDR1 MDHEN, CDR2 SYDVKM. The length of the CDR3 is 16 residues. The CDR3 reads CASSPHPGTDIYGYTF. The CDR3 DNA is TGTGCCAGCAGTCCACACCCCGGGACAGACATTTATGGCTACACCTTC.

This clone was seen a handful of times. This rearrangement joins TRBV28 to TRBJ2-5, with D perhaps TRBD2 (5 bases). The germline CDR1 and CDR2 sequences are MDHEN and SYDVKM. The CDR3 has 13 amino acids. Deletions cut 3 bases from V and 4 bases from J, with 9 bases between. The CDR3 DNA reads TGTGCCAGCAGTTTTGAGGGCCTAGAGACCCAGTACTTC. This encodes CASSFEGLETQYF.

This clone came up a few times. The V call is TRBV28, the J call TRBJ2-5; 9 bases agree with TRBD2. The J call may not be correct, given that the DNA end is closer to TRBJ2-7. Germline V gene lookup returns CDR1 MDHEN and CDR2 SYDVKM. The CDR3 spans 13 residues. DNA for the CDR3: TGTGCCAGCAGTAAGGGACTAGCTTCCGAGCAGTACTTC. This translates into CASSKGLASEQYF.

The chain combines TRBV27 with TRBJ1-5; 7 bases are a match to TRBD1. Per germline, CDR1 MNHEY and CDR2 SMNVEV (reference sequence). V was clipped by 2 bases and J by 7 bases; unmatched bases: 2. The CDR3 sequence is 13 residues long. CDR3 nucleotides: TGTGCCAGCAGTTTAGGGACAGCACAGCCCCAGCATTTT. Protein: CASSLGTAQPQHF.

V usage is TRBV29-1 and J usage is TRBJ1-2; D may be TRBD1 (5 bases). The V end lost 7 bases, the J end lost 2 bases, and 14 bases lay between the germline ends. CDR3 length equals 13 residues. CDR1 is SQVTM and CDR2 is ANQGSEA in the germline V gene. The CDR3 bases are TGCAGCGCTGACGACAGCCAGAACTATGGCTACACCTTC. Protein product: CSADDSQNYGYTF.

V usage is TRBV5-1 and J usage is TRBJ2-1, with a tentative D call TRBD2 (5 bases). The V and J ends lost 0 bases and 2 bases respectively, with 12 bases between them. The CDR3 extends over 16 amino acids. CDR1 SGHRS and CDR2 YFSETQ come from the germline V gene. The CDR3 nucleotides are TGCGCCAGCAGCTTGGGGAGCGGACCCGCCTACAATGAGCAGTTCTTC. Protein product: CASSLGSGPAYNEQFF.

The chain recombines TRBV5-1 with TRBJ2-7, with 9 positions matching TRBD1. Germline lookup yields CDR1 SGHRS and CDR2 YFSETQ. After removal of 3 bases from V and 5 bases from J, the junction contained 6 bases not matched to a gene. The CDR3 contains 14 residues. CDR3 residues: CASSSGQGLDEQYF. CDR3 sequence (DNA): TGCGCCAGCAGCTCGGGACAGGGTCTTGACGAGCAGTACTTC.

The chain combines TRBV5-1 with TRBJ2-7; 14 nucleotides align to TRBD2. J was trimmed by 0 bases and V by 7 bases; bases with no gene match: 3. The CDR3 has 15 residues. Germline lookup yields CDR1 SGHRS and CDR2 YFSETQ. CDR3 sequence (DNA): TGCGCCAGCCGACTAGCGGGAGGGAGCTCCTACGAGCAGTACTTC. Translation gives CASRLAGGSSYEQYF.

This clone is a singleton in its sample. This sequence joins TRBV2 and TRBJ1-5, with D maybe TRBD1 (6 bases). Germline CDR1 SNHLY, CDR2 FYNNEI. V shed 6 bases and J shed 6 bases, with 15 bases lying between them. This CDR3 has 14 amino acids. Written as DNA, the CDR3 is TGTGCCAGCAGATCAGCAGGGGCGCGTCAGCCCCAGCATTTT. It yields the protein CASRSAGARQPQHF. Filled out from reference TRBV2 and TRBJ1-5, the complete variable domain reads EPEVTQTPSHQVTQMGQEVILRCVPISNHLYFYWYRQILGQKVEFLVSFYNNEISEKSEIFDDQFSVERPDGSNFTLKIRSTKLEDSAMYFCASRSAGARQPQHFGDGTRLSIL.

The chain uses TRBV2 and TRBJ1-6; D is perhaps TRBD1 (5 bases). Trimming stripped 4 bases from V and 9 bases from J, with 13 bases between. This CDR3 is built from 14 residues. Germline CDR1 and CDR2: SNHLY and FYNNEI. The CDR3 nucleotides are TGTGCCAGCAGTGGTAAGGGGCGAGTTTCACCCCTCCACTTT. Translated, it gives CASSGKGRVSPLHF.

V and J are TRBV5-4 and TRBJ2-7, with TRBD2 matching over 10 bases. CDR1 SGHNT and CDR2 YYREEE come from the germline V gene (reference sequence). The V gene end was trimmed by 0 bases and the J gene end by 1 base; junction bases not matched to a gene: 4. The CDR3 has 16 residues. The CDR3 region has the DNA TGTGCCAGCAGCTTGGCCCCTAGCGGGAGATCCTACGAGCAGTACTTC. It codes for CASSLAPSGRSYEQYF. The entire variable domain, with the rest obtained from reference TRBV5-4 and TRBJ2-7, is as follows: ETGVTQSPTHLIKTRGQQVTLRCSSQSGHNTVSWYQQALGQGPQFIFQYYREEENGRGNFPPRFSGLQFPNYSSELNVNALELDDSALYLCASSLAPSGRSYEQYFGPGTRLTVT.

This clone was seen only once. This chain connects TRBV6-1 to TRBJ2-7; a possible D gene is TRBD1 (6 bases). Germline values: CDR1 MNHNS, CDR2 SASEGT. The V gene lost 3 bases and the J gene lost 4 bases, with 19 bases spanning the gap. CDR3 size: 16 residues. CDR3 in DNA: TGTGCCAGCAGTGAGATGGGAGTAGGACAGCTATACGAGCAGTACTTC. Translated, it gives CASSEMGVGQLYEQYF.

This clone occurred a few times. J is TRBJ2-1 and V is TRBV19, with D maybe TRBD1 (5 bases). Germline V gene lookup returns CDR1 LNHDA and CDR2 SQIVND (reference sequence). Deletions cut 5 bases from V and 3 bases from J, with 17 bases between. This CDR3 spans 16 amino acids. The CDR3 coding sequence is TGTGCCAGTAGTGAGGCGTGGGCAGGGAACTACAATGAGCAGTTCTTC. It yields the protein CASSEAWAGNYNEQFF.

V gene TRBV4-1 combines with J gene TRBJ2-7; 8 nucleotides match TRBD2. Germline V CDR1 and CDR2: MGHRA, YSYEKL. CDR3 length equals 15 residues. The J segment lost 4 bases and the V segment lost 1 base, leaving 6 bases of the junction unmatched. In nucleotides, the CDR3 is TGCGCCAGCAGCCAAGGAACTAGCGGAGTGTACGAGCAGTACTTC. Protein: CASSQGTSGVYEQYF.

The chain links TRBV2 to TRBJ1-2; 7 nucleotides align to TRBD1. Trimming took 5 bases from V and 4 from J; bases not matched to a gene: 4. CDR3 size: 13 residues. The germline V gene has CDR1 SNHLY and CDR2 FYNNEI. DNA of the CDR3: TGTGCCAGCAGTAGGGACAGCTTCTATGGCTACACCTTC. Translation: CASSRDSFYGYTF.

The chain is built from TRBV6-6 and TRBJ2-5, with 10 bases that match TRBD1. The length of the CDR3 is 14 residues. Germline-derived CDR1 and CDR2 are MNHNY and SVGAGI (reference sequence). The V segment lost 8 bases and the J segment 4 bases; nucleotides outside the gene matches: 7. The CDR3 is CASGGQGRGETQYF. The CDR3 DNA sequence: TGTGCCAGCGGGGGACAGGGGCGGGGAGAGACCCAGTACTTC.

The chain is built from TRBV6-5 and TRBJ2-1; 13 bases map to TRBD2. Germline CDR1 is MNHEY and CDR2 is SVGAGI. The V gene end was trimmed by 6 bases and the J gene end by 7 bases; junction bases not matched to a gene: 3. The CDR3 covers 14 residues. CDR3 DNA sequence: TGTGCCAGCAGCCGGACTAGCGGGAGAAATGAGCAGTTCTTC. Translated, it gives CASSRTSGRNEQFF.

This clone was recorded only once. This chain joins TRBV30 and TRBJ1-5; 8 bases are a match to TRBD1. The CDR3 sequence is 15 residues long. With V trimmed by 1 base and J by 3 bases, 5 bases remained unmatched. Germline assignment: CDR1 GTSNPN and CDR2 SVGIG (reference sequence). DNA of the CDR3: TGTGCCTGGAGTGGGGGGACAGGCGCCAATCAGCCCCAGCATTTT. Its translation: CAWSGGTGANQPQHF.

The J gene is TRBJ2-5, the V gene TRBV6-5; 12 positions agree with TRBD2. The DNA matches TRBJ2-7 better at its end, which makes the J call doubtful. Looked up from germline, CDR1 is MNHEY and CDR2 is SVGAGI. The CDR3 has 15 residues. The CDR3 here is CASRPGTSGYYEQYF. DNA for the CDR3: TGTGCCAGCAGGCCCGGGACTAGCGGGTACTACGAGCAGTACTTC.

The chain recombines TRBV14 with TRBJ2-1, with TRBD2 matching over 10 bases. Germline values: CDR1 SGHDN, CDR2 FVKESK. V lost 4 bases and J lost 9; bases outside the gene matches: 6. This CDR3 is 14 amino acids long. The DNA for the CDR3 is TGTGCCAGCAGCCGATTCCTAGCGGGAGTTGAGCAGTTCTTC. It specifies CASSRFLAGVEQFF.

This rearrangement joins TRBV5-8 to TRBJ2-2; TRBD1 is a possible D gene (6 bases). Germline V gives CDR1 SGHTS, CDR2 YDEGEE. V was shortened by 4 bases and J by 2 bases, with 12 bases between the two germline ends. CDR3 size: 15 residues. The CDR3 here is CASSPGTRNTGELFF. CDR3 nucleotide sequence: TGTGCCAGCAGCCCCGGGACACGAAACACCGGGGAGCTGTTTTTT.

The chain is built from TRBV6-6 and TRBJ2-3; D unresolved. CDR3 size: 13 residues. V shed 1 base and J shed 2 bases, with 4 bases lying between them. Germline values: CDR1 MNHNY, CDR2 SVGAGI (reference sequence). CDR3 loop: CASSYFNTDTQYF. CDR3 coding DNA: TGTGCCAGCAGTTACTTCAACACAGATACGCAGTATTTT.

The chain joins TRBV28 to TRBJ2-1; 9 nucleotides agree with TRBD2. CDR1 and CDR2 (germline): MDHEN, SYDVKM. Germline trimming cut 6 bases from V and 3 bases from J; bases unmatched to any gene: 9. The CDR3 extends over 16 amino acids. CDR3 bases: TGTGCCAGCAGATTGACTAGCGGAGGGGTCTACAATGAGCAGTTCTTC. Its protein is CASRLTSGGVYNEQFF.

J is TRBJ1-4 and V is TRBV19; a weak D match, TRBD1 (6 bases). The CDR3 loop spans 14 amino acids. The germline CDR1 and CDR2 sequences are LNHDA and SQIVND (reference sequence). Trimming pared 1 base from V and 8 bases from J, leaving 11 bases between. Written as DNA, the CDR3 is TGTGCCAGTAGTATAGGCGGGGGCCGGGAAAAACTGTTTTTT. Its translation: CASSIGGGREKLFF.